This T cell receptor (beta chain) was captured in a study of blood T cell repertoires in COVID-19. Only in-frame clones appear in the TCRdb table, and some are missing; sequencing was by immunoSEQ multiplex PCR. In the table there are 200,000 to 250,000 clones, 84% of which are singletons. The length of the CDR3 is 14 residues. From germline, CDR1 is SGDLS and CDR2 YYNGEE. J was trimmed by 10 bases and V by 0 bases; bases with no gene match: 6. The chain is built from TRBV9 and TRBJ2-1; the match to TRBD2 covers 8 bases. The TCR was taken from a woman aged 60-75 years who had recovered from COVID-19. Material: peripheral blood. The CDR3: CASSVGVAGREQFF. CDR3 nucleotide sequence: TGTGCCAGCAGCGTAGGTGTAGCGGGACGGGAGCAGTTCTTC.